Detailed here is one T cell receptor (beta chain). Its target is not known. Cultured CD4+ T cells had their DNA profiled by the Oncomine TCR Beta short-read assay. Cultures of CD4+ T cells served as the source for extracting genomic DNA. TCRdb reanalysed the PCR reads using MiXCR and keeps one entry per CDR3 protein. Among around 11,000 distinct CDR3 sequences listed, nearly 25% were seen once. The treatment here: roughly 10-day PBMC culture with coronavirus spike peptide pools or control peptides (ViraFEST assay). Via ViraFEST, peptide pools expanded antigen-specific T cells before TCR sequencing. This sample was taken from a study of vaccination and CD4 T cells after COVID-19. This receptor was taken from a human donor who received a COVID-19 vaccine. The material was CD4+ T cells from blood, cultured in vitro, obtained before SARS-CoV-2 vaccination.

The CDR3: CASSLNTGGSYNEQFF. CDR3 bases: TGTGCCAGCAGCCTTAACACAGGGGGCTCCTACAATGAGCAGTTCTTC. V usage is TRBV7-9 and J usage is TRBJ2-1; 8 nucleotides agree with TRBD1. Trimming removed 5 bases from V and 0 bases from J; junction bases left unmatched: 6. Germline lookup yields CDR1 SEHNR and CDR2 FQNEAQ (reference sequence). The CDR3 contains 16 residues.